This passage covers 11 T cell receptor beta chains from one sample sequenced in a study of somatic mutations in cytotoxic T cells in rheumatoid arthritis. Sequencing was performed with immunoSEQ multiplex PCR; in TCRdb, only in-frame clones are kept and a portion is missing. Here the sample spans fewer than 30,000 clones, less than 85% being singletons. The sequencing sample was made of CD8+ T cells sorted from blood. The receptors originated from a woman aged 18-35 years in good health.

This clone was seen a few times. CDR3 residues: CASSRPEGYNQPQHF. As DNA, the CDR3 is TGTGCCAGCAGCCGCCCGGAGGGCTACAATCAGCCCCAGCATTTT. The chain employs TRBV2 and TRBJ1-5, with D uncertain. Germline values: CDR1 SNHLY, CDR2 FYNNEI. The ends were cut back, 6 bases at V and 3 bases at J, with 15 bases in the middle. This CDR3 spans 15 amino acids.

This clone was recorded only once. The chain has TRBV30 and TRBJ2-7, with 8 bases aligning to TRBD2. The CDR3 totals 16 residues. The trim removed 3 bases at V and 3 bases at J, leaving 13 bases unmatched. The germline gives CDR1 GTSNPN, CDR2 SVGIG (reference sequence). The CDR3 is CAWSPREPGGYYEQYF. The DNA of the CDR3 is TGTGCCTGGAGCCCGAGGGAACCGGGAGGGTACTACGAGCAGTACTTC.

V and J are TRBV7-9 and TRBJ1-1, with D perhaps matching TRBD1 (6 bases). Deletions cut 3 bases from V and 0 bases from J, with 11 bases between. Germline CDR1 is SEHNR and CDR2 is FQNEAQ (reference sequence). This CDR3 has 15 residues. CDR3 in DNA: TGTGCCAGCAGCTTTCGCACAGGGATGAACACTGAAGCTTTCTTT. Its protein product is CASSFRTGMNTEAFF.

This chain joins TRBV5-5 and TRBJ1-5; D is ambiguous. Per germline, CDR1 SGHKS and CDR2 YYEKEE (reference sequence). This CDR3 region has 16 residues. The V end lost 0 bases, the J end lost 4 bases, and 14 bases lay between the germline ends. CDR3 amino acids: CASSLGFERQNQPQHF. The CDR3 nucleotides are TGTGCCAGCAGCTTGGGGTTTGAGAGGCAGAATCAGCCCCAGCATTTT. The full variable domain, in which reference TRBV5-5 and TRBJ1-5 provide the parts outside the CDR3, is DAGVTQSPTHLIKTRGQQVTLRCSPISGHKSVSWYQQVLGQGPQFIFQYYEKEERGRGNFPDRFSARQFPNYSSELNVNALLLGDSALYLCASSLGFERQNQPQHFGDGTRLSIL.

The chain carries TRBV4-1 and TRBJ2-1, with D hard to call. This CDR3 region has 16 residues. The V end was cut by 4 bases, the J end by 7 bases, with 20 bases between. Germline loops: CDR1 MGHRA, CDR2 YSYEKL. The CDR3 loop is CASSPLPGPSYNEQFF. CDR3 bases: TGCGCCAGCAGCCCCCTCCCGGGTCCCAGCTATAATGAGCAGTTCTTC.

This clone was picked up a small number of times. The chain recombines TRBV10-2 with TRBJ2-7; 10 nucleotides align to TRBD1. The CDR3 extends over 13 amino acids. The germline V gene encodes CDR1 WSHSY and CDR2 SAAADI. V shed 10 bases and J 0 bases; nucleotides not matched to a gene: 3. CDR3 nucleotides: TGCGCCACCCGGGACAGGGGCTCCTACGAGCAGTACTTC. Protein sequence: CATRDRGSYEQYF.

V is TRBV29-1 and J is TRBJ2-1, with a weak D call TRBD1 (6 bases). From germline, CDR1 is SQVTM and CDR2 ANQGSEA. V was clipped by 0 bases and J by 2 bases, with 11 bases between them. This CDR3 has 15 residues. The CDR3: CSVEDLGDTYNEQFF. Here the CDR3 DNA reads TGCAGCGTTGAAGATCTTGGGGACACCTACAATGAGCAGTTCTTC.

CDR3 residues: CASSRASGANVLTF. The CDR3 DNA reads TGTGCCAGCAGCCGAGCCTCTGGGGCCAACGTCCTGACTTTC. The chain combines TRBV11-2 with TRBJ2-6; D is unclear. The CDR3 runs to 14 residues. Germline-derived CDR1 and CDR2 are SGHAT and FQNNGV. The germline V and J ends were trimmed by 5 bases and 0 bases, with 5 bases remaining between them.

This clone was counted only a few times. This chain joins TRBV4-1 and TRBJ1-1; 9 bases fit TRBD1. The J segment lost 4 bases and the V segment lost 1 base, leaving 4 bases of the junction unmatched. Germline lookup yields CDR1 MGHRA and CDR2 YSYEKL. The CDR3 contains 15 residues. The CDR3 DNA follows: TGCGCCAGCAGCCAAGTGGGACAGGGTAGCACTGAAGCTTTCTTT. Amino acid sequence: CASSQVGQGSTEAFF.

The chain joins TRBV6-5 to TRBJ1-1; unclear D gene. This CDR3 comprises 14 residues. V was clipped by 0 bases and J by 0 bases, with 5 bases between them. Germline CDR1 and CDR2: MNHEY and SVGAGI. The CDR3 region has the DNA TGTGCCAGCAGTTACTCAATCATGAACACTGAAGCTTTCTTT. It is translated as CASSYSIMNTEAFF.

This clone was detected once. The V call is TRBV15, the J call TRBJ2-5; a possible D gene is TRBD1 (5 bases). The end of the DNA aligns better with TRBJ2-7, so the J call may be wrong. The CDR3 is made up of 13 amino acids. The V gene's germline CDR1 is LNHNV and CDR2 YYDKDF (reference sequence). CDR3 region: CATSRDRGYEQYF. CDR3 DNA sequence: TGTGCCACCAGCAGAGATAGGGGCTACGAGCAGTACTTC.